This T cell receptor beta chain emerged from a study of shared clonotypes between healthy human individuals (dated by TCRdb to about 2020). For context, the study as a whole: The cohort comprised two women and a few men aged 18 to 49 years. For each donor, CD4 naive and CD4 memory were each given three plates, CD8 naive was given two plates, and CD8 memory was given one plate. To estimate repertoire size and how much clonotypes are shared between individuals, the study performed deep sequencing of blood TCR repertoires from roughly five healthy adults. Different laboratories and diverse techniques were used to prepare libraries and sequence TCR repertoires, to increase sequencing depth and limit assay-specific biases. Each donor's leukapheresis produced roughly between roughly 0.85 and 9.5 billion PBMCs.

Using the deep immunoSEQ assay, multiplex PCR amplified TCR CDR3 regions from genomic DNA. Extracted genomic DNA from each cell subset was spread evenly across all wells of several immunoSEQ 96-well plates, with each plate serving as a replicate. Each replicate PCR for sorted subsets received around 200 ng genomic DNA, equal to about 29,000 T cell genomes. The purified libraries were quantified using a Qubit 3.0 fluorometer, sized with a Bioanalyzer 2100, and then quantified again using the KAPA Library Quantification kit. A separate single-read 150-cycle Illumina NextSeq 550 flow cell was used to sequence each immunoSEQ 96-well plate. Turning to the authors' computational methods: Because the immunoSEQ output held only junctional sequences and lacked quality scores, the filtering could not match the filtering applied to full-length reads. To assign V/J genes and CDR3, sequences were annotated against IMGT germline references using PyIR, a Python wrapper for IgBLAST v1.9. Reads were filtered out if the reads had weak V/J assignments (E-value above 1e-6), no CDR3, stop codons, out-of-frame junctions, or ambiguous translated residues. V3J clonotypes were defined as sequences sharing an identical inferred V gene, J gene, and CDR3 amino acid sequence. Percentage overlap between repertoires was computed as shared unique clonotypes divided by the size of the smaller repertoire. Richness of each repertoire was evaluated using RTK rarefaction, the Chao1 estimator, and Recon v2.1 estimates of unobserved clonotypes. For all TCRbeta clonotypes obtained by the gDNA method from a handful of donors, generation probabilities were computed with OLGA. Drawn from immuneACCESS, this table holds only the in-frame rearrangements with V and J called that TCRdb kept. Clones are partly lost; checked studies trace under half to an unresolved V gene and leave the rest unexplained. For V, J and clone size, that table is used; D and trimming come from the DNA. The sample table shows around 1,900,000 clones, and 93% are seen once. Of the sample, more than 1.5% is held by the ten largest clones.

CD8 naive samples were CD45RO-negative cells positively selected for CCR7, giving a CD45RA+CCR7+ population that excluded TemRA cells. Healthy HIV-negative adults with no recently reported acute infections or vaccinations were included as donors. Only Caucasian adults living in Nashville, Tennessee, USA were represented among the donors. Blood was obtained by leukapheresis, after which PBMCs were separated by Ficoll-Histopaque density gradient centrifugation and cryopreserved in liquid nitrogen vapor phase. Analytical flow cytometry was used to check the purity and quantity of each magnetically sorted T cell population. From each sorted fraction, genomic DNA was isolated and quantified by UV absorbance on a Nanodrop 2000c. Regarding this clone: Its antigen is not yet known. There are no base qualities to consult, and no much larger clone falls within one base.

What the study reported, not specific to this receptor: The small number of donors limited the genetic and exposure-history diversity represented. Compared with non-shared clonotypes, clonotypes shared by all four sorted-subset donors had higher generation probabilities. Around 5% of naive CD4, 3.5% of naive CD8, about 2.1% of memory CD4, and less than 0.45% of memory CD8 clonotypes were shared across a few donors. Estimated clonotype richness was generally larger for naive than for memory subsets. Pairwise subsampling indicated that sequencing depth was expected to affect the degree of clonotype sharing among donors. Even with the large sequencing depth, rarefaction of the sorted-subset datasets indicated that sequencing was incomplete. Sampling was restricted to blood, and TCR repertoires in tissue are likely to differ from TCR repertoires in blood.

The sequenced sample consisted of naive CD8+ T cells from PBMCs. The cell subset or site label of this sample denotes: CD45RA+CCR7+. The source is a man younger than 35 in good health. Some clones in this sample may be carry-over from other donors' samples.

The CDR3 in this case is CAWSSRSGRFGHNEQFF. The bases read TGTGCCTGGAGTTCCCGAAGCGGGAGGTTCGGGCACAATGAGCAGTTCTTC. The chain couples TRBV30 to TRBJ2-1, and 9 bases in between align with TRBD2. In the germline V gene (reference sequence), CDR1 corresponds to GTSNPN and CDR2 to SVGIG. Clipping removes 2 bases from V and 5 bases from J, with 13 as the unmatched junction base count. CDR3 length: 17 amino acids, cysteine to phenylalanine. The retained sequence is limited to the CDR3, 51 bases, with the frame set at the first base.